Below, 24 T cell receptor beta chains from the same sample are listed, as sequenced in a study of blood T cell repertoires in COVID-19. The protocol was immunoSEQ multiplex PCR, while the TCRdb copy is restricted to in-frame clones and leaves out a portion. The data contain 250,000 to 300,000 clones, about nine tenths of them singletons. The sample consisted of peripheral blood. Every receptor here comes from a man over 45 with acute or convalescent COVID-19.

The V and J genes are TRBV9 and TRBJ1-6, with 9 bases matching TRBD1. Germline loops: CDR1 SGDLS, CDR2 YYNGEE. CDR3 length: 16 residues. Losses at the gene ends were 0 bases for V and 9 bases for J; bases not matched to a gene: 7. The CDR3 spells CASSVEPGQGPSPLHF. In DNA form, the CDR3 reads TGTGCCAGCAGCGTAGAACCGGGACAGGGTCCTTCACCCCTCCACTTT.

This clone was observed once. The chain has TRBV7-3 and TRBJ1-2, with D hard to call. Germline V CDR1 and CDR2: SGHTA, FQGTGA. Between the trimmed V and J ends, which lost 5 bases and 3 bases, there was a span of 10 bases. The length of the CDR3 is 13 residues. CDR3 DNA: TGTGCCAGCAGCCCCGGCGGGGACTATGGCTACACCTTC. It yields the protein CASSPGGDYGYTF.

The V call is TRBV30, the J call TRBJ2-3; D is ambiguous. V was trimmed by 0 bases and J by 3 bases, leaving 4 bases between them. This CDR3 spans 12 amino acids. CDR1 is GTSNPN, CDR2 SVGIG, per germline (reference sequence). CDR3: CAWSVQTDTQYF. CDR3 in DNA: TGTGCCTGGAGTGTACAGACAGATACGCAGTATTTT.

V usage is TRBV7-8 and J usage is TRBJ2-2, with TRBD1 identical over 7 bases. The germline V gene encodes CDR1 SGHVS and CDR2 FQNEAQ. With V trimmed by 1 base and J by 4 bases, 3 bases remained unmatched. CDR3 length: 15 residues. The CDR3 DNA follows: TGTGCCAGCAGCTTAGGGGGGACAGCCACCGGGGAGCTGTTTTTT. It is translated as CASSLGGTATGELFF.

The V and J genes are TRBV9 and TRBJ1-3, with D possibly matching TRBD1 (6 bases). V was shortened by 1 base and J by 2 bases, with 16 bases between the two germline ends. CDR1 is SGDLS and CDR2 is YYNGEE in the germline V gene. The CDR3 sequence is 17 residues long. The CDR3 sequence: CASSVLGRKGAGNTIYF. The CDR3 DNA reads TGTGCCAGCAGCGTATTAGGCAGGAAGGGGGCTGGAAACACCATATATTTT.

This clone was detected a few times. The chain carries TRBV3-1 (or the pseudogene TRBV3-2) and TRBJ2-7; maybe TRBD1 (5 bases). Between the trimmed V and J ends, which lost 1 base and 6 bases, there was a span of 7 bases. This CDR3 is built from 12 residues. CDR1 and CDR2 from the germline V gene are LGHDT and YNNKEL (reference sequence). The CDR3, as DNA: TGTGCCAGCAGCCAAGGCGACAGCGAGCAGTACTTC. This gives the protein CASSQGDSEQYF.

The chain combines TRBV5-4 with TRBJ2-2; D perhaps matches TRBD2 (6 bases). V lost 0 bases to trimming and J lost 4 bases, with 13 bases between them. CDR1 SGHNT and CDR2 YYREEE come from the germline V gene (reference sequence). The length of the CDR3 is 16 residues. The CDR3 here is CASSLGGGTSTGELFF. The CDR3 region has the DNA TGTGCCAGCAGCTTGGGTGGGGGGACGAGCACCGGGGAGCTGTTTTTT.

The chain recombines TRBV4-1 with TRBJ1-2, with 12 positions matching TRBD1. Trimming at V came to 0 bases and at J to 4 bases, leaving 0 bases not matched to a gene. Per the germline V gene, CDR1 is MGHRA and CDR2 is YSYEKL. The CDR3 consists of 15 residues. CDR3: CASSQEGQGAYGYTF. The CDR3, as DNA: TGCGCCAGCAGCCAAGAGGGACAGGGGGCCTATGGCTACACCTTC.

The chain combines TRBV4-2 with TRBJ1-1; TRBD1 matches at 11 bases. This CDR3 region has 15 residues. In germline, CDR1 is LGHNA, CDR2 YNFKEQ. V lost 0 bases to trimming and J lost 7 bases; unmatched junction nucleotides: 4. CDR3 in amino acids: CASSQDQGQGGEAFF. CDR3 coding DNA: TGTGCCAGCAGCCAAGATCAGGGACAGGGGGGTGAAGCTTTCTTT.

V is TRBV20-1 and J is TRBJ1-2; TRBD1 aligns across 9 bases. From germline, CDR1 is DFQATT and CDR2 SNEGSKA (reference sequence). The V gene end was trimmed by 6 bases and the J gene end by 8 bases; junction bases not matched to a gene: 4. CDR3 length: 11 residues. This CDR3 is CSAGTGRGYTF. As DNA, the CDR3 is TGCAGTGCCGGGACAGGGAGGGGCTACACCTTC.

The chain carries TRBV12-3 or TRBV12-4 and TRBJ1-1; D ambiguous. V lost 2 bases and J lost 11, with 12 bases in between. The CDR3 covers 12 residues. Written as DNA, the CDR3 is TGTGCCAGCAGTTTAACAAAGCTGGGCGCTTTCTTT. Its protein product is CASSLTKLGAFF.

V gene TRBV6-5 combines with J gene TRBJ1-5; D is possibly TRBD1 (5 bases). CDR3 length: 15 residues. V was cut by 2 bases and J by 6 bases, with 14 bases left in between. Germline V gene lookup returns CDR1 MNHEY and CDR2 SVGAGI. The CDR3 loop reads CASSYRRGHGQPQHF. CDR3 DNA: TGTGCCAGCAGTTACCGGAGGGGTCACGGTCAGCCCCAGCATTTT.

This chain joins TRBV19 and TRBJ2-3, with D maybe TRBD2 (7 bases). The CDR3 has 15 residues. The germline CDR1 and CDR2 sequences are LNHDA and SQIVND (reference sequence). V lost 7 bases and J lost 4, with 18 bases in between. The CDR3 reads CASIPGAGRADTQYF. CDR3 sequence (DNA): TGTGCCAGTATCCCGGGGGCAGGGAGGGCAGATACGCAGTATTTT. The variable domain in full, with the rest retrieved from reference TRBV19 and TRBJ2-3, is DGGITQSPKYLFRKEGQNVTLSCEQNLNHDAMYWYRQDPGQGLRLIYYSQIVNDFQKGDIAEGYSVSREKKESFPLTVTSAQKNPTAFYLCASIPGAGRADTQYFGPGTRLTVL.

V and J are TRBV7-8 and TRBJ1-3; D call uncertain. CDR3 length: 18 amino acids. Germline assignment: CDR1 SGHVS and CDR2 FQNEAQ. V lost 1 base to trimming and J lost 1 base, with 17 bases between them. CDR3 DNA sequence: TGTGCCAGCAGCTTAGATCGTCCAGTCCGTGCTTCTGGAAACACCATATATTTT. Translation gives CASSLDRPVRASGNTIYF. The full variable domain, with the rest looked up from reference TRBV7-8 and TRBJ1-3, is GAGVSQSPRYKVAKRGQDVALRCDPISGHVSLFWYQQALGQGPEFLTYFQNEAQLDKSGLPSDRFFAERPEGSVSTLKIQRTQQEDSAVYLCASSLDRPVRASGNTIYFGEGSWLTVV.

The chain is built from TRBV6-5 and TRBJ1-4; D unclear. This CDR3 contains 11 residues. The V end was cut by 6 bases, the J end by 8 bases, with 7 bases between. Germline-derived CDR1 and CDR2 are MNHEY and SVGAGI. The CDR3 DNA follows: TGTGCCAGCAGGAGAGGGGAAAAACTGTTTTTT. It yields the protein CASRRGEKLFF.

This chain joins TRBV6-6 and TRBJ1-1, with D possibly being TRBD1 (5 bases). The V and J ends lost 4 bases and 8 bases respectively, with 14 bases between them. Germline CDR1 reads MNHNY; CDR2 reads SVGAGI (reference sequence). This CDR3 is 13 amino acids long. The CDR3 loop reads CASSFVGGGEAFF. The DNA of the CDR3 is TGTGCCAGCAGTTTCGTGGGCGGGGGGGAAGCTTTCTTT.

The CDR3 is CASSQRFFLRDTGELFF. CDR3 DNA sequence: TGCGCCAGCAGCCAGCGGTTTTTTCTCCGGGACACCGGGGAGCTGTTTTTT. The chain couples TRBV4-1 to TRBJ2-2; D not certain. This CDR3 has 17 residues. Germline CDR1 reads MGHRA; CDR2 reads YSYEKL. The germline V and J ends were trimmed by 3 bases and 3 bases, with 17 bases remaining between them.

The CDR3 region is CASSPLWATEAFF. CDR3 coding DNA: TGTGCCAGCAGCCCACTCTGGGCCACTGAAGCTTTCTTT. This chain links TRBV3-1 (or the pseudogene TRBV3-2) with TRBJ1-1, with D hard to call. Looked up from germline, CDR1 is LGHDT and CDR2 is YNNKEL (reference sequence). Trimming took 4 bases from V and 4 from J, leaving 10 bases between them. This CDR3 has 13 amino acids.

V usage is TRBV5-4 and J usage is TRBJ2-3; 11 bases line up with TRBD2. The V and J ends lost 4 bases and 6 bases, in that order; junction bases with no gene match: 13. In germline, CDR1 is SGHNT, CDR2 YYREEE (reference sequence). The CDR3 covers 17 residues. The CDR3 spells CASSPAGASGGRDTQYF. The CDR3 coding sequence is TGTGCCAGCAGCCCGGCCGGCGCTAGCGGGGGGAGGGATACGCAGTATTTT. The complete variable domain, with remaining parts taken from reference TRBV5-4 and TRBJ2-3, reads ETGVTQSPTHLIKTRGQQVTLRCSSQSGHNTVSWYQQALGQGPQFIFQYYREEENGRGNFPPRFSGLQFPNYSSELNVNALELDDSALYLCASSPAGASGGRDTQYFGPGTRLTVL.

V is TRBV18 and J is TRBJ2-1; TRBD2 matches at 7 bases. Germline-derived CDR1 and CDR2 are KGHSH and LQKENI. This CDR3 comprises 16 residues. V shed 2 bases, J shed 5 bases, and the junction held 9 bases outside the gene matches. The CDR3 protein is CASSPSRGRGNNEQFF. For the CDR3, the DNA is TGTGCCAGCTCACCATCTCGGGGGAGGGGTAACAATGAGCAGTTCTTC.

The chain is built from TRBV19 and TRBJ2-3; D is ambiguous. Trimming pared 6 bases from V and 5 bases from J, leaving 9 bases between. CDR1 and CDR2 from the germline V gene are LNHDA and SQIVND (reference sequence). The CDR3 loop spans 12 amino acids. DNA of the CDR3: TGTGCCAGTAGCCTCGGTGGAGATACGCAGTATTTT. It specifies CASSLGGDTQYF.

This chain uses TRBV18 with TRBJ2-2; 13 bases agree with TRBD2. Germline loops: CDR1 KGHSH, CDR2 LQKENI. J lost 6 bases, V lost 4 bases, and 5 bases had no gene match. The CDR3 runs 16 residues. The CDR3 DNA reads as TGTGCCAGCTCACTGGGGACTAGCGGGGACGCCGGGGAGCTGTTTTTT. Amino acid sequence: CASSLGTSGDAGELFF.

CDR3 DNA: TGCGCCAGCAGCTCCTCGGGGCAGGGGTACACCTTC. It yields the protein CASSSSGQGYTF. The rearrangement uses TRBV5-1 and TRBJ1-2, with D possibly TRBD1 on 6 matching bases. The CDR3 covers 12 residues. CDR1 SGHRS and CDR2 YFSETQ come from the germline V gene. V shed 3 bases and J shed 11 bases, with 14 bases lying between them.

The chain uses TRBV27 and TRBJ1-2; D is possibly TRBD1 (5 bases). CDR3 length: 15 amino acids. The V end lost 6 bases, the J end lost 9 bases, and 23 bases lay between the germline ends. Looked up from germline, CDR1 is MNHEY and CDR2 is SMNVEV (reference sequence). The CDR3 reads CASRDWGPAGPRYTF. Here the CDR3 DNA reads TGTGCCAGCAGGGATTGGGGCCCGGCAGGGCCTCGCTACACCTTC.